Listed here are 29 T cell receptor beta chains from one sample, sequenced in a study of cytomegalovirus exposure and HLA in healthy donors. The PCR contained 60 Vbeta and 13 Jbeta primers. Using immunoSEQ multiplex PCR, the repertoire was profiled, and TCRdb retains in-frame clones only, with some absent. The table lists some 150,000 clones, under 90% of them singletons. Material for sequencing was PBMCs. The receptor source for this set is a male donor in good health and CMV-seronegative.

V is TRBV6-1 and J is TRBJ2-7, with 8 bases that match TRBD1. Germline-derived CDR1 and CDR2 are MNHNS and SASEGT. The CDR3 totals 14 residues. The V gene end was trimmed by 6 bases and the J gene end by 4 bases; junction bases not matched to a gene: 8. The CDR3 DNA sequence: TGTGCCAGCAGGGCCGAGACAGGGGAGTACGAGCAGTACTTC. This translates into CASRAETGEYEQYF.

The genes are TRBV6-5 and TRBJ1-1; no firm D call. This CDR3 spans 14 amino acids. The V gene's germline CDR1 is MNHEY and CDR2 SVGAGI. Trimming left V 5 bases short and J 0 bases short, with 10 bases between. The CDR3 spells CASSPQMMNTEAFF. The DNA of the CDR3 is TGTGCCAGCAGTCCCCAGATGATGAACACTGAAGCTTTCTTT.

The rearrangement links TRBV25-1 to TRBJ2-7, with D hard to call. V lost 4 bases to trimming and J lost 2 bases, with 12 bases between them. The CDR3 is 14 amino acids. CDR1 and CDR2 (germline): MGHDK, SYGVNS. The DNA of the CDR3 is TGTGCCAGCAGTGGACACTCCCGCCCCTACGAGCAGTACTTC. Translating gives CASSGHSRPYEQYF.

The rearrangement joins TRBV10-3 to TRBJ2-3; the D gene is possibly TRBD2 (6 bases). The V gene's germline CDR1 is ENHRY and CDR2 SYGVKD. CDR3 length equals 13 residues. V was clipped by 6 bases and J by 2 bases, with 9 bases between them. This CDR3 is CAIRLLATDTQYF. As DNA, the CDR3 is TGTGCCATCAGGTTACTAGCCACAGATACGCAGTATTTT.

The chain is built from TRBV10-1 and TRBJ1-2; D is undetermined. The germline V gene has CDR1 WNHNN and CDR2 SYGVQD (reference sequence). The CDR3 sequence is 11 residues long. V was shortened by 2 bases and J by 9 bases, with 7 bases between the two germline ends. The CDR3 here is CASSETDRYTF. DNA of the CDR3: TGCGCCAGCAGTGAGACAGATCGCTACACCTTC.

This clone was counted only a few times. This rearrangement joins TRBV5-6 to TRBJ2-3, with D possibly matching TRBD2 (6 bases). The CDR3 runs 14 residues. Per the germline V gene, CDR1 is SGHDT and CDR2 is YYEEEE. The germline V and J ends were trimmed by 4 bases and 5 bases, with 14 bases remaining between them. CDR3 sequence reads: CASSLIGEEDTQYF. The DNA for the CDR3 is TGTGCCAGCAGCCTTATTGGGGAGGAAGATACGCAGTATTTT.

The chain employs TRBV9 and TRBJ2-1, with 8 bases aligning to TRBD1. V lost 3 bases, J lost 5 bases, and 10 bases stayed unmatched. Germline V gene lookup returns CDR1 SGDLS and CDR2 YYNGEE. This CDR3 comprises 16 residues. Here the CDR3 reads CASSAQGAVWDNEQFF. CDR3 bases: TGTGCCAGCAGCGCCCAGGGGGCAGTCTGGGACAATGAGCAGTTCTTC. Full variable domain (remainder filled in from reference TRBV9 and TRBJ2-1): DSGVTQTPKHLITATGQRVTLRCSPRSGDLSVYWYQQSLDQGLQFLIQYYNGEERAKGNILERFSAQQFPDLHSELNLSSLELGDSALYFCASSAQGAVWDNEQFFGPGTRLTVL.

The chain is built from TRBV19 and TRBJ2-2; TRBD1 matches at 9 bases. V was clipped by 7 bases and J by 5 bases; unmatched bases: 11. The germline V gene has CDR1 LNHDA and CDR2 SQIVND (reference sequence). This CDR3 has 16 residues. The CDR3 DNA sequence: TGTGCCAGTACCCTCGCGGGACAGGGTCGGACCGGGGAGCTGTTTTTT. It yields the protein CASTLAGQGRTGELFF. Variable domain in full (rest from reference TRBV19 and TRBJ2-2): DGGITQSPKYLFRKEGQNVTLSCEQNLNHDAMYWYRQDPGQGLRLIYYSQIVNDFQKGDIAEGYSVSREKKESFPLTVTSAQKNPTAFYLCASTLAGQGRTGELFFGEGSRLTVL.

This chain connects TRBV19 to TRBJ2-7; the D gene is possibly TRBD1 (6 bases). V was clipped by 7 bases and J by 2 bases, with 18 bases between them. Germline V gene sequence: CDR1 LNHDA, CDR2 SQIVND (reference sequence). The CDR3 contains 15 residues. CDR3 sequence reads: CASTTGQSGPYEQYF. The CDR3 DNA follows: TGTGCCAGTACCACAGGACAGTCTGGCCCCTACGAGCAGTACTTC. The whole variable domain, remainder taken from reference TRBV19 and TRBJ2-7, is DGGITQSPKYLFRKEGQNVTLSCEQNLNHDAMYWYRQDPGQGLRLIYYSQIVNDFQKGDIAEGYSVSREKKESFPLTVTSAQKNPTAFYLCASTTGQSGPYEQYFGPGTRLTVT.

The chain recombines TRBV29-1 with TRBJ2-7, with D perhaps matching TRBD2 (6 bases). The germline gives CDR1 SQVTM, CDR2 ANQGSEA. The CDR3 has 12 residues. Trimming removed 4 bases from V and 6 bases from J, with 13 bases in between. CDR3 coding DNA: TGCAGCGTTGTCCCAGGGCGGGGCGAGCAGTACTTC. Amino acid sequence: CSVVPGRGEQYF.

In this sample, this clone turned up a few times. V gene TRBV25-1 combines with J gene TRBJ2-2, with TRBD1 matching over 9 bases. V lost 4 bases and J lost 7; bases outside the gene matches: 7. The CDR3 has 15 residues. Germline V gene sequence: CDR1 MGHDK, CDR2 SYGVNS. CDR3 sequence: CASSVRDRDVGELFF. CDR3 sequence (DNA): TGTGCCAGCAGTGTCCGGGACAGGGATGTCGGGGAGCTGTTTTTT.

The rearrangement uses TRBV19 and TRBJ1-4, with 7 bases lining up with TRBD1. This CDR3 is 13 amino acids long. CDR1 is LNHDA and CDR2 is SQIVND in the germline V gene (reference sequence). V lost 3 bases to trimming and J lost 11 bases; unmatched junction nucleotides: 6. The CDR3 DNA sequence: TGTGCCAGTAGTATCGGAACCAGGGGGAAACTGTTTTTT. Translating gives CASSIGTRGKLFF.

This clone has a single count. The chain employs TRBV7-8 and TRBJ2-5; 12 nucleotides line up with TRBD2. Gene TRBJ2-7 matches the end of the DNA better, so the J call may be wrong. The CDR3 has 16 residues. From germline, CDR1 is SGHVS and CDR2 FQNEAQ. The CDR3 here is CASSGRLAGASYEQYF. As DNA, the CDR3 is TGTGCCAGCAGCGGGAGACTAGCGGGAGCGTCCTACGAGCAGTACTTC.

V is TRBV29-1 and J is TRBJ1-2; D gene uncertain. The CDR3 is 14 residues long. V was cut by 3 bases and J by 0 bases, with 11 bases left in between. Per the germline V gene, CDR1 is SQVTM and CDR2 is ANQGSEA. The CDR3 coding sequence is TGCAGCGTTGATCCGACGGGAACTAACTATGGCTACACCTTC. It specifies CSVDPTGTNYGYTF. The full variable domain, its missing parts supplied by reference TRBV29-1 and TRBJ1-2, is SAVISQKPSRDICQRGTSLTIQCQVDSQVTMMFWYRQQPGQSLTLIATANQGSEATYESGFVIDKFPISRPNLTFSTLTVSNMSPEDSSIYLCSVDPTGTNYGYTFGSGTRLTVV.

In its sample, this clone was seen a few times. The chain uses TRBV29-1 and TRBJ2-3; 9 bases line up with TRBD2. Germline V CDR1 and CDR2: SQVTM, ANQGSEA. The CDR3 length is 14 residues. Trimming took 2 bases from V and 4 from J; bases not matched to a gene: 4. The CDR3 is CSVERGGVADTQYF. DNA for the CDR3: TGCAGCGTTGAACGCGGGGGGGTAGCAGATACGCAGTATTTT.

The CDR3 loop reads CASMIRQVDSPLHF. Written as DNA, the CDR3 is TGTGCCAGCATGATTCGGCAGGTGGATTCACCCCTCCACTTT. The V call is TRBV6-1, the J call TRBJ1-6; D is undetermined. This CDR3 is 14 amino acids long. Germline values: CDR1 MNHNS, CDR2 SASEGT. The ends were cut back, 7 bases at V and 8 bases at J, with 15 bases in the middle.

The chain combines TRBV10-3 with TRBJ2-2; 11 bases are a match to TRBD2. The length of the CDR3 is 14 residues. With 10 bases clipped from V and 6 bases from J, the junction kept 7 bases outside the gene matches. Germline V gene data show CDR1 as ENHRY and CDR2 as SYGVKD. DNA of the CDR3: TGTGCCACCCGCTTAGCGGGGGGGCCCGGGGAGCTGTTTTTT. It is translated as CATRLAGGPGELFF.

The chain carries TRBV5-6 and TRBJ1-2; TRBD1 is a possible D gene (5 bases). The CDR3 is 14 amino acids. In germline, CDR1 is SGHDT, CDR2 YYEEEE. V lost 1 base to trimming and J lost 9 bases, with 16 bases between them. The CDR3, as DNA: TGTGCCAGCAGCTTGCCGGGGGGACCATTAAGCTACACCTTC. Translation: CASSLPGGPLSYTF.

V gene TRBV7-2 combines with J gene TRBJ1-1; the D gene is possibly TRBD1 (6 bases). Trimming removed 1 base at V and 1 base at J, with 10 bases between. The CDR3 contains 15 residues. The germline gives CDR1 SGHTA, CDR2 FQGNSA. In DNA form, the CDR3 reads TGTGCCAGCAGCTTAGTCTCAGGGGCGAACACTGAAGCTTTCTTT. Amino acid sequence: CASSLVSGANTEAFF.

The chain couples TRBV13 to TRBJ2-5, with 14 nucleotides matching TRBD2. Unmatched junction bases numbered 13, after V lost 5 bases and J lost 11 bases. CDR1 and CDR2 (germline): PRHDT, FYEKMQ (reference sequence). This CDR3 comprises 16 residues. CDR3 nucleotides: TGTGCCAGCAGCCCAGGACTAGCGGGGGGAGTAAGGGCGCAGTACTTC. As protein: CASSPGLAGGVRAQYF.

This rearrangement joins TRBV7-9 to TRBJ2-1, with 12 bases lining up with TRBD2. The CDR3 has 13 residues. The trim removed 6 bases at V and 12 bases at J, leaving 6 bases unmatched. Germline CDR1 SEHNR, CDR2 FQNEAQ (reference sequence). CDR3 DNA sequence: TGTGCCAGCAGTACTAGCGGGAGGCCTTGGCAGTTCTTC. Protein: CASSTSGRPWQFF.

As for this clone: An end of the junction does not agree with germline; a read error may underlie this. This specimen includes other DNA sequences encoding the same CDR3. This sequence joins TRBV7-6 and TRBJ2-7; the D gene is possibly TRBD2 (5 bases). Germline CDR1 is SGHVS and CDR2 is FNYEAQ. This CDR3 region has 14 residues. The CDR3 DNA is TGCGCCAGCAGCTTAGAGGCGGACTTACGAGCAGAGTACTTC. Amino acid sequence: CASSLEADLRAEYF.

V gene TRBV5-1 combines with J gene TRBJ2-2, with TRBD1 matching 7 bases. J lost 6 bases, V lost 0 bases, and 2 bases had no gene match. This CDR3 has 14 residues. Per germline, CDR1 SGHRS and CDR2 YFSETQ. The CDR3 loop reads CASSLAQGAGELFF. The CDR3 region has the DNA TGCGCCAGCAGCTTGGCGCAGGGGGCCGGGGAGCTGTTTTTT.

The V gene is TRBV19, the J gene TRBJ1-5; D might be TRBD1 (6 bases). The V end was cut by 6 bases, the J end by 3 bases, with 18 bases between. The CDR3 is 16 residues long. Germline CDR1 LNHDA, CDR2 SQIVND (reference sequence). CDR3 sequence (DNA): TGTGCCAGTAGCCCTAGCGGGACACTCCTCAATCAGCCCCAGCATTTT. The encoded protein is CASSPSGTLLNQPQHF. The variable domain in full, with the rest retrieved from reference TRBV19 and TRBJ1-5, is DGGITQSPKYLFRKEGQNVTLSCEQNLNHDAMYWYRQDPGQGLRLIYYSQIVNDFQKGDIAEGYSVSREKKESFPLTVTSAQKNPTAFYLCASSPSGTLLNQPQHFGDGTRLSIL.

The chain is built from TRBV29-1 and TRBJ1-1; D is undetermined. Germline V CDR1 and CDR2: SQVTM, ANQGSEA. The ends were cut back, 2 bases at V and 1 base at J, with 5 bases in the middle. This CDR3 comprises 12 residues. The CDR3 DNA follows: TGCAGCGTTGAACTCAGGAACACTGAAGCTTTCTTT. It encodes CSVELRNTEAFF.

The CDR3 loop reads CASRTGTQSNQPQHF. The CDR3 DNA sequence: TGTGCCAGCAGGACAGGGACTCAGAGCAATCAGCCCCAGCATTTT. The J gene is TRBJ1-5, the V gene TRBV28, with 7 bases aligning to TRBD1. CDR3 length: 15 amino acids. Per germline, CDR1 MDHEN and CDR2 SYDVKM. V was clipped by 6 bases and J by 1 base; unmatched bases: 6.

CDR3 DNA: TGTGCCAGCAGGGGCCCCTGGCTGCCAATAGATACGCAGTATTTT. Protein sequence: CASRGPWLPIDTQYF. This chain joins TRBV25-1 and TRBJ2-3; D ambiguous. The germline CDR1 and CDR2 sequences are MGHDK and SYGVNS. The CDR3 runs to 15 residues. Between the trimmed V and J ends, which lost 6 bases and 5 bases, there was a span of 18 bases. Using reference TRBV25-1 and TRBJ2-3 for the parts outside the CDR3, the full variable domain is EADIYQTPRYLVIGTGKKITLECSQTMGHDKMYWYQQDPGMELHLIHYSYGVNSTEKGDLSSESTVSRIRTEHFPLTLESARPSHTSQYLCASRGPWLPIDTQYFGPGTRLTVL.

The chain combines TRBV6-5 with TRBJ1-1; a possible D gene is TRBD1 (6 bases). Germline-derived CDR1 and CDR2 are MNHEY and SVGAGI. The V gene lost 7 bases and the J gene lost 2 bases, with 11 bases spanning the gap. There are 13 residues in the CDR3. The CDR3 DNA follows: TGTGCCAGCACGGCAGGGGTAAACACTGAAGCTTTCTTT. As protein: CASTAGVNTEAFF.

The chain carries TRBV6-1 and TRBJ1-4, with a weak D call TRBD1 (5 bases). The CDR3 loop spans 16 amino acids. With 7 bases removed from V and 4 bases from J, the gap between germline ends came to 19 bases. CDR1 and CDR2 from the germline V gene are MNHNS and SASEGT. CDR3: CASNEFTAGLNEKLFF. For the CDR3, the DNA is TGTGCCAGCAATGAGTTTACGGCGGGACTTAATGAAAAACTGTTTTTT.